This paragraph covers one TCR beta chain sequence. The antigen remains undetermined. Germline CDR1 KGHSH, CDR2 LQKENI. Deletions cut 3 bases from V and 4 bases from J, with 4 bases between. The CDR3 has 12 residues. The sample comes from a study of T cell responses to AZD1222 COVID-19 vaccine. As for the study in general: Doses given second, at about 4 or about 12 weeks, were pooled. Overall study results and limits: Researchers report vaccine-associated CD4 TCRs spanning spike, with dominance at 160-218 and 743-854. In a largely white British group with more females than males, clonal diversity was possibly underestimated. Unmutated regions of variants are reportedly targeted by nearly half of spike-specific TCRs.

The table came from immunoSEQ multiplex PCR; TCRdb's copy has only in-frame clones and leaves some out. The table lists 80,000 to 100,000 clones, over 85% of them singletons, with roughly 13% in the top ten. The source was peripheral blood, collected on day 0 of AZD1222 vaccination. This clonotype was sampled from an adult in good health. The rearrangement uses TRBV18 and TRBJ2-1; D is unclear. The CDR3 nucleotides read TGTGCCAGCTCACCCGGTTACAATGAGCAGTTCTTC. It encodes CASSPGYNEQFF.